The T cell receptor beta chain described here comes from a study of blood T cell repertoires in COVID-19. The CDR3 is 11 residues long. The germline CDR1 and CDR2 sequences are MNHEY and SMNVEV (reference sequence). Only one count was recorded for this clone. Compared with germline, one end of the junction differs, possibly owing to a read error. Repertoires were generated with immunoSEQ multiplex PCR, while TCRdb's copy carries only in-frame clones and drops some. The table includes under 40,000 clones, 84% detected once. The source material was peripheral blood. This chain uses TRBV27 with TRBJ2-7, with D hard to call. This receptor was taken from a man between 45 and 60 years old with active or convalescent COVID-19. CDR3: CASSFSSEQYF. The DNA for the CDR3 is TGTGCCAGCAGTTTTTCCTCCGAGCAGTACTTC.